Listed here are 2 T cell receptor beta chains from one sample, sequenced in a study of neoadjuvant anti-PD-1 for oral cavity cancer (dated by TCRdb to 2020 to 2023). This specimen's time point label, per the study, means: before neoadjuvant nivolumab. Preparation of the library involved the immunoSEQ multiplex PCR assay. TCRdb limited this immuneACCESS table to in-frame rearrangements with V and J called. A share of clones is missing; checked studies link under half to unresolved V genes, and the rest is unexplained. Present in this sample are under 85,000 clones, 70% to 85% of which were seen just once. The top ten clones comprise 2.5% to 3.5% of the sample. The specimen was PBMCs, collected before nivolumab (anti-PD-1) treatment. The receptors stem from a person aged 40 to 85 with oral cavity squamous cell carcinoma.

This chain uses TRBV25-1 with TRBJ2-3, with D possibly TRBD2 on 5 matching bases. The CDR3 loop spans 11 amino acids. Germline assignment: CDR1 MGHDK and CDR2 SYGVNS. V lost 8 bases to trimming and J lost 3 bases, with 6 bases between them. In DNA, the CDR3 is TGTGCCAGCGGCGGGACAGATACGCAGTATTTT. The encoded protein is CASGGTDTQYF.

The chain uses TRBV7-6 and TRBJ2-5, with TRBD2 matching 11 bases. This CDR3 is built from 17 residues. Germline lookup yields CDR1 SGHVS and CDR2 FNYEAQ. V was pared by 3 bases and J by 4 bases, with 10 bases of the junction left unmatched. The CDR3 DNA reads TGTGCCAGCAGCTTTCTTTTAGCGGGAGGGCCGGGAGAGACCCAGTACTTC. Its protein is CASSFLLAGGPGETQYF.